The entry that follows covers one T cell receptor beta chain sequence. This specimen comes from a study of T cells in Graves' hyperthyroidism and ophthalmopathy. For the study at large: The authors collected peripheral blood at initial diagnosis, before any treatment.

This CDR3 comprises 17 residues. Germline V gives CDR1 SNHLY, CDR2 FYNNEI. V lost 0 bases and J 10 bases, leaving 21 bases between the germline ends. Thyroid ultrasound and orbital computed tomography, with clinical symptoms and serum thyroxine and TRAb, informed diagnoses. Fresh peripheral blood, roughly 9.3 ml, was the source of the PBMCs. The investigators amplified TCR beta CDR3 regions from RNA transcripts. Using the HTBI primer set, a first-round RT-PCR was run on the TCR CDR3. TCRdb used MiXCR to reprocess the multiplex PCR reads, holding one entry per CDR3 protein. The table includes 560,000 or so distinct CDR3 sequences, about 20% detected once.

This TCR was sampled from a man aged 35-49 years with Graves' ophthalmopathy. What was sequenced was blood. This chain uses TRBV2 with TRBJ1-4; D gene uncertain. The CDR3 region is CASSEADQAVGRGKLFF. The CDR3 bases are TGTGCCAGCAGTGAAGCCGACCAGGCAGTAGGTCGCGGAAAACTGTTTTTT.